This TCR beta chain was profiled in a study of T-cell reconstitution after alpha-beta-depleted transplantation in children. Researchers prepared the TCRbeta library using unique molecular identifiers, the study reports. TCRdb reprocessed the PCR reads via MiXCR and lists one record per CDR3 protein. The repertoire consists of under 850,000 distinct CDR3 sequences, with under 15% occurring once and the leading ten covering around 0.76%. Trimming removed 2 bases from V and 5 bases from J; junction bases left unmatched: 5. This CDR3 spans 15 amino acids. Germline-derived CDR1 and CDR2 are SGHTA and FQGTGA.

The chain employs TRBV7-3 and TRBJ2-5, with 10 bases aligning to TRBD2. The sample in question was PBMCs, obtained before TCRalphabeta/CD19-depleted stem cell transplant. The sequence was obtained from a girl aged 2 to 10 with congenital amegakaryocytic thrombocytopenia, due to receive a stem cell transplant. The CDR3 region has the DNA TGTGCCAGCAGCTTATCAGTTAGCGGGAGGGAGACCCAGTACTTC. Translation gives CASSLSVSGRETQYF.